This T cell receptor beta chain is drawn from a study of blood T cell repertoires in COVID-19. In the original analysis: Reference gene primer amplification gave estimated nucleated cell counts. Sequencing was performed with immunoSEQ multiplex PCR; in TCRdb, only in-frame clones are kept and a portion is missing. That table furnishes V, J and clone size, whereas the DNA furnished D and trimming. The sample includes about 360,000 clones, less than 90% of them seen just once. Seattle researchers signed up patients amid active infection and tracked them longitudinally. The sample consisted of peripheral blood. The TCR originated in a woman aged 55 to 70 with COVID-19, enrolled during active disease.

The chain's CDR3 is CASSLGGTASYNEQFF. The CDR3, as DNA: TGCGCCAGCAGCTTGGGAGGGACAGCCTCCTACAATGAGCAGTTCTTC. The gene calls are TRBV5-1 and TRBJ2-1, with TRBD1 identical over 7 bases. The germline V gene has CDR1 SGHRS and CDR2 YFSETQ. The CDR3 consists of 16 residues. V dropped 0 bases and J dropped 0; count of bases not matched to a gene: 3.